What follows is one T cell receptor beta chain and its context. Its cognate antigen is unknown. Looked up from germline, CDR1 is SGHRS and CDR2 is YFSETQ. V was pared by 4 bases and J by 6 bases, with 7 bases of the junction left unmatched. This CDR3 comprises 14 residues. TCRdb's copy holds only in-frame clones and misses some; the assay was immunoSEQ multiplex PCR. The sample yields about 87,000 clones, about 90% seen once. This sample stems from a study of T cell responses to AZD1222 COVID-19 vaccine. In the study overall: Investigators merged groups given second doses at roughly 4 or roughly 12 weeks. Findings and caveats of the study: Reportedly, nearly half the spike-specific TCRs target unmutated variant regions. The sample set comprised mostly white British donors with more females, and clonal diversity was possibly underestimated.

The sequence came from an adult in good health. Sequenced material: peripheral blood, taken on day 0 of AZD1222 vaccination. The chain links TRBV5-1 to TRBJ2-1; 7 bases are a match to TRBD1. The CDR3 region is CASSEGQSVNEQFF. The CDR3 DNA is TGCGCCAGCAGCGAGGGACAGAGCGTCAATGAGCAGTTCTTC.